A single sample is the source of the 14 T cell receptor beta chains below, sequenced in a study of shared clonotypes between healthy human individuals. Only in-frame clones appear in the TCRdb table, and some are missing; sequencing was by immunoSEQ multiplex PCR. Counted here are some 480,000 clones, around 80% occurring once; the ten biggest clones make up approximately 12%. Material for sequencing was PBMCs. Receptor source: a woman aged 35 to 49 in good health. Some clones in this sample may be carry-over from other donors' samples.

The chain couples TRBV27 to TRBJ1-6; no definite D call. Germline lookup yields CDR1 MNHEY and CDR2 SMNVEV (reference sequence). Trimming took off 2 bases at V and 0 bases at J, with 11 bases between the two ends. There are 17 residues in the CDR3. CDR3 DNA sequence: TGTGCCAGCAGTTTACGACGGGAGAGCTCCTATAATTCACCCCTCCACTTT. Translating gives CASSLRRESSYNSPLHF.

The sample holds one count of this clone. This chain connects TRBV5-5 to TRBJ2-7; TRBD2 matches 8 bases. CDR3 length equals 14 residues. With 5 bases clipped from V and 0 bases from J, the junction kept 4 bases outside the gene matches. Per germline, CDR1 SGHKS and CDR2 YYEKEE (reference sequence). This chain's CDR3 is CASSIAGSSYEQYF. The DNA for the CDR3 is TGTGCCAGCAGTATAGCGGGATCCTCCTACGAGCAGTACTTC.

The chain joins TRBV10-3 to TRBJ2-3, with D unresolved. CDR3 length: 11 residues. Germline values: CDR1 ENHRY, CDR2 SYGVKD. The V end was cut by 8 bases, the J end by 6 bases, with 9 bases between. The CDR3 DNA reads as TGTGCCATCCGAATCGGGGATACGCAGTATTTT. It yields the protein CAIRIGDTQYF.

The V and J genes are TRBV11-3 and TRBJ2-7, with D hard to call. Trimming pared 3 bases from V and 7 bases from J, leaving 16 bases between. This CDR3 has 14 amino acids. Germline CDR1 is SGHNT and CDR2 is YENEEA. CDR3 sequence (DNA): TGTGCCAGCAGCTTGGCACCTCGCTCTGGGGAGCAGTACTTC. It specifies CASSLAPRSGEQYF.

On this clone itself: A read error may be the cause here, since a much bigger clone is one base away. The chain links TRBV5-4 to TRBJ1-2; a possible D gene is TRBD1 (5 bases). The CDR3 consists of 15 residues. CDR1 SGHNT and CDR2 YYREEE come from the germline V gene (reference sequence). CDR3 loop: CTSSPSGGQNYGYTF. The CDR3 nucleotides read TGTACCAGCAGCCCCTCGGGGGGTCAGAACTATGGCTACACCTTC.

This chain connects TRBV28 to TRBJ2-5; 7 bases are a match to TRBD1. This CDR3 comprises 14 residues. J lost 4 bases, V lost 2 bases, and 4 bases had no gene match. Per the germline V gene, CDR1 is MDHEN and CDR2 is SYDVKM. The CDR3 DNA follows: TGTGCCAGCAGTTTAAGGAACAGGGGAGAGACCCAGTACTTC. Protein: CASSLRNRGETQYF.

The DNA for the CDR3 is TGTGCCAGCTCACCGCGGGACACCTACAATGAGCAGTTCTTC. This translates into CASSPRDTYNEQFF. This chain uses TRBV18 with TRBJ2-1; D possibly matches TRBD1 or TRBD2 (6 bases each). This CDR3 is 14 amino acids long. Trimming took 3 bases from V and 2 from J, leaving 8 bases between them. The germline gives CDR1 KGHSH, CDR2 LQKENI.

V is TRBV9 and J is TRBJ2-1; the match to TRBD2 covers 11 bases. The CDR3 consists of 14 residues. With 5 bases clipped from V and 5 bases from J, the junction kept 3 bases outside the gene matches. Per the germline V gene, CDR1 is SGDLS and CDR2 is YYNGEE. The DNA for the CDR3 is TGTGCCAGCAGTCCGACTAGCGGGAACAATGAGCAGTTCTTC. Translated, it gives CASSPTSGNNEQFF. Combining the CDR3 with reference TRBV9 and TRBJ2-1 gives the whole variable domain DSGVTQTPKHLITATGQRVTLRCSPRSGDLSVYWYQQSLDQGLQFLIQYYNGEERAKGNILERFSAQQFPDLHSELNLSSLELGDSALYFCASSPTSGNNEQFFGPGTRLTVL.

The CDR3 loop is CASSGQGRAQETQYF. The DNA for the CDR3 is TGTGCCAGCAGTGGGCAGGGGAGGGCCCAAGAGACCCAGTACTTC. This chain joins TRBV6-1 and TRBJ2-5; TRBD2 is a possible D gene (7 bases). The CDR3 length is 15 residues. Germline V gene data show CDR1 as MNHNS and CDR2 as SASEGT. V was trimmed by 4 bases and J by 1 base, leaving 13 bases between them.

Concerning this clone: Other nucleotide sequences from this sample produce the same CDR3. The V call is TRBV29-1, the J call TRBJ1-1; the match to TRBD1 covers 10 bases. The CDR3 has 15 amino acids. Looked up from germline, CDR1 is SQVTM and CDR2 is ANQGSEA. With 6 bases clipped from V and 0 bases from J, the junction kept 7 bases outside the gene matches. The CDR3 nucleotides are TGCAGCGTCCCAGGACAGGGGGTTCTGAACACTGAAGCTTTCTTT. Its protein product is CSVPGQGVLNTEAFF. The complete variable domain, with remaining parts taken from reference TRBV29-1 and TRBJ1-1, reads SAVISQKPSRDICQRGTSLTIQCQVDSQVTMMFWYRQQPGQSLTLIATANQGSEATYESGFVIDKFPISRPNLTFSTLTVSNMSPEDSSIYLCSVPGQGVLNTEAFFGQGTRLTVV.

In this sample, this clone turned up many times. The rearrangement joins TRBV27 to TRBJ2-7; 11 positions match TRBD2. The CDR3 covers 14 residues. The germline CDR1 and CDR2 sequences are MNHEY and SMNVEV (reference sequence). The V segment lost 6 bases and the J segment 2 bases; nucleotides outside the gene matches: 3. Written as DNA, the CDR3 is TGTGCCAGCAGCCTGACTAGCGGGGCCTACGAGCAGTACTTC. The encoded protein is CASSLTSGAYEQYF.

This chain links TRBV7-9 with TRBJ1-5; D may be TRBD1 (5 bases). Trimming removed 5 bases at V and 6 bases at J, with 11 bases between. Looked up from germline, CDR1 is SEHNR and CDR2 is FQNEAQ (reference sequence). This CDR3 is built from 13 residues. CDR3 sequence: CASSRGAGQPQHF. DNA for the CDR3: TGTGCCAGCAGCCGAGGGGCGGGTCAGCCCCAGCATTTT.

The genes are TRBV4-2 and TRBJ2-3; TRBD2 matches at 9 bases. The CDR3 has 16 amino acids. CDR1 LGHNA and CDR2 YNFKEQ come from the germline V gene. V gave up 2 bases and J gave up 3 bases; unmatched junction bases: 6. The CDR3 is CASSQQAGGATDTQYF. The DNA of the CDR3 is TGTGCCAGCAGCCAACAAGCGGGAGGTGCGACAGATACGCAGTATTTT.

The DNA for the CDR3 is TGTGCCAGCAGCCCCACCGGGACAGGGGTATTCCACGAGCAGTACTTC. Residues: CASSPTGTGVFHEQYF. V is TRBV4-2 and J is TRBJ2-7; 10 bases are shared with TRBD1. Germline trimming cut 4 bases from V and 5 bases from J; bases unmatched to any gene: 11. CDR3 length: 16 amino acids. Germline V gives CDR1 LGHNA, CDR2 YNFKEQ.